The 18 T cell receptor beta chains below come from one sample, sequenced in a study of cytomegalovirus exposure and HLA in healthy donors. The PCR made use of 60 Vbeta and 13 Jbeta primers. The data were produced by immunoSEQ multiplex PCR, yet TCRdb's version contains in-frame clones alone and is incomplete. The data show 90,000 or so clones, about 77% seen once. Material for sequencing was PBMCs. The receptors were sampled from a male donor in good health and CMV-seropositive.

This chain joins TRBV27 and TRBJ2-7; 7 nucleotides line up with TRBD2. Looked up from germline, CDR1 is MNHEY and CDR2 is SMNVEV (reference sequence). After removal of 3 bases from V and 4 bases from J, the junction contained 6 bases not matched to a gene. The CDR3 spans 14 residues. CDR3 nucleotide sequence: TGTGCCAGCAGTTTCGCAGGGAGGGCTTACGAGCAGTACTTC. This encodes CASSFAGRAYEQYF.

As DNA, the CDR3 is TGCAGCGCGAGTCCCAGGGTCAATGAGCAGTTCTTC. Protein sequence: CSASPRVNEQFF. The gene calls are TRBV29-1 and TRBJ2-1; tentatively, D is TRBD1 (5 bases). The CDR3 totals 12 residues. Germline V gene sequence: CDR1 SQVTM, CDR2 ANQGSEA. The V end lost 7 bases, the J end lost 6 bases, and 13 bases lay between the germline ends.

The gene calls are TRBV7-9 and TRBJ2-7, with 9 bases aligning to TRBD1. Germline V lookup: CDR1 SEHNR, CDR2 FQNEAQ (reference sequence). The CDR3 is made up of 15 amino acids. Losses at the gene ends were 5 bases for V and 3 bases for J; bases not matched to a gene: 8. In DNA, the CDR3 is TGTGCCAGCAGCGGACGACCGGGACAGGGCTACGAGCAGTACTTC. Translation gives CASSGRPGQGYEQYF.

V gene TRBV2 combines with J gene TRBJ1-1, with unresolved D. Germline V gene lookup returns CDR1 SNHLY and CDR2 FYNNEI. This CDR3 is 11 amino acids long. V was trimmed by 4 bases and J by 11 bases, leaving 11 bases between them. The CDR3 DNA sequence: TGTGCCAGCAGTGGGCGCCCAGGCGCTTTCTTT. Residues: CASSGRPGAFF.

This chain joins TRBV7-3 and TRBJ2-5, with 9 bases lining up with TRBD1. Trimming took 4 bases from V and 4 from J; bases not matched to a gene: 4. Germline CDR1 SGHTA, CDR2 FQGTGA. This CDR3 has 14 amino acids. CDR3 amino acids: CASSSTGGGETQYF. DNA for the CDR3: TGTGCCAGCAGCTCTACAGGGGGCGGAGAGACCCAGTACTTC.

The V and J genes are TRBV5-4 and TRBJ2-1, with D possibly being TRBD2 (6 bases). V lost 5 bases to trimming and J lost 9 bases, with 12 bases between them. Germline CDR1 reads SGHNT; CDR2 reads YYREEE (reference sequence). There are 12 residues in the CDR3. The CDR3 spells CASSSAGGEQFF. DNA for the CDR3: TGTGCCAGCAGTTCAGCCGGGGGTGAGCAGTTCTTC.

In DNA, the CDR3 is TGTGCCTGGAGTGTACTAGCGAACACTGAAGCTTTCTTT. Residues: CAWSVLANTEAFF. V and J are TRBV30 and TRBJ1-1; D is undetermined. In germline, CDR1 is GTSNPN, CDR2 SVGIG (reference sequence). The CDR3 totals 13 residues. V lost 0 bases, J lost 1 base, and 6 bases lay in between.

This chain links TRBV5-8 with TRBJ2-2; no definite D call. Germline lookup yields CDR1 SGHTS and CDR2 YDEGEE. Trimming stripped 4 bases from V and 3 bases from J, with 10 bases between. The CDR3 totals 14 residues. This CDR3 reads CASSLDLYTGELFF. CDR3 nucleotide sequence: TGTGCCAGCAGCCTGGACCTATACACCGGGGAGCTGTTTTTT.

The chain couples TRBV18 to TRBJ2-5, with 14 bases fitting TRBD2. Germline V gene sequence: CDR1 KGHSH, CDR2 LQKENI. The V and J ends lost 5 bases and 5 bases, in that order; junction bases with no gene match: 4. The CDR3 totals 15 residues. DNA of the CDR3: TGTGCCAGCTCATCGGGACTAGCGGGAGTGGAGACCCAGTACTTC. Its protein is CASSSGLAGVETQYF.

As DNA, the CDR3 is TGTGCCAGCAGTAAGCGGACAGGGGACGGAAACACCATATATTTT. This gives the protein CASSKRTGDGNTIYF. This rearrangement joins TRBV6-6 to TRBJ1-3; 9 positions match TRBD1. With 5 bases clipped from V and 4 bases from J, the junction kept 6 bases outside the gene matches. The CDR3 is made up of 15 amino acids. Germline V CDR1 and CDR2: MNHNY, SVGAGI (reference sequence).

The CDR3 is CASSAGQGWGYTF. CDR3 nucleotides: TGTGCCAGCAGCGCGGGACAGGGTTGGGGCTACACCTTC. The chain links TRBV6-1 to TRBJ1-2, with 9 bases aligning to TRBD1. Trimming took 6 bases from V and 8 from J; bases not matched to a gene: 7. The CDR3 runs 13 residues. CDR1 and CDR2 (germline): MNHNS, SASEGT.

This clone turned up a few times. The chain employs TRBV6-1 and TRBJ1-1, with D possibly being TRBD1 (5 bases). This CDR3 is 13 amino acids long. Trimming shortened V by 2 bases and J by 10 bases, and 14 bases separated the two germline ends. Germline CDR1 is MNHNS and CDR2 is SASEGT. The CDR3 region has the DNA TGTGCCAGCAGTGAATCTGGACAACCCAGAGCTTTCTTT. Protein product: CASSESGQPRAFF.

The CDR3 DNA is TGTGCCACCAGCAGAGTGCAGGGGTGGACTGAAGCTTTCTTT. This gives the protein CATSRVQGWTEAFF. V gene TRBV15 combines with J gene TRBJ1-1, with D perhaps TRBD1 (6 bases). Trimming pared 1 base from V and 5 bases from J, leaving 11 bases between. The CDR3 runs 14 residues. Germline CDR1 and CDR2: LNHNV and YYDKDF (reference sequence).

This clone is a singleton in its sample. The chain recombines TRBV27 with TRBJ2-7; D is perhaps TRBD1 (6 bases). Trimming left V 4 bases short and J 2 bases short, with 9 bases between. This CDR3 has 13 residues. CDR1 and CDR2 from the germline V gene are MNHEY and SMNVEV (reference sequence). The CDR3: CASSSGQTYEQYF. DNA for the CDR3: TGTGCCAGCAGTTCCGGACAGACCTACGAGCAGTACTTC.

The chain couples TRBV27 to TRBJ2-7, with 12 bases that match TRBD2. In germline, CDR1 is MNHEY, CDR2 SMNVEV (reference sequence). The CDR3 is 14 residues long. V trimming: 5 bases; J trimming: 4 bases; junction bases outside the gene matches: 3. The CDR3 reads CASSLAGGRYEQYF. CDR3 nucleotides: TGTGCCAGCAGTCTAGCGGGAGGGCGATACGAGCAGTACTTC.

The chain employs TRBV27 and TRBJ2-7; D possibly corresponds to TRBD2 (5 bases). Looked up from germline, CDR1 is MNHEY and CDR2 is SMNVEV (reference sequence). The CDR3 covers 14 residues. Between the trimmed V and J ends, which lost 6 bases and 0 bases, there was a span of 12 bases. DNA of the CDR3: TGTGCCAGCAGAATAGCGACCAGCTCCTACGAGCAGTACTTC. Translation gives CASRIATSSYEQYF.

V usage is TRBV19 and J usage is TRBJ1-5; D unclear. The CDR3 totals 15 residues. The germline V and J ends were trimmed by 4 bases and 6 bases, with 16 bases remaining between them. The germline V gene encodes CDR1 LNHDA and CDR2 SQIVND (reference sequence). The CDR3: CASSKAGMEGQPQHF. The DNA for the CDR3 is TGTGCCAGTAGTAAAGCGGGGATGGAGGGTCAGCCCCAGCATTTT.

The rearrangement joins TRBV28 to TRBJ2-1; 9 bases map to TRBD1. Germline V CDR1 and CDR2: MDHEN, SYDVKM. CDR3 length equals 17 residues. J was trimmed by 5 bases and V by 6 bases; bases with no gene match: 14. CDR3 amino acids: CASSHPPGTGWNNEQFF. CDR3 DNA sequence: TGTGCCAGCAGCCACCCCCCGGGGACAGGGTGGAACAATGAGCAGTTCTTC.